The 5 T cell receptor beta chains reported below all come from one sample, sequenced in a study of T cell changes during pregnancy in multiple sclerosis. Only in-frame clones appear in the TCRdb table, and some are missing; sequencing was by immunoSEQ multiplex PCR. The data hold 70,000 to 80,000 clones, with around 94% observed a single time. This material consisted of peripheral blood, taken in the third trimester of pregnancy. The receptors were sampled from a female donor with multiple sclerosis, enrolled in a pregnancy study.

The chain combines TRBV5-1 with TRBJ2-7; D is possibly TRBD1 (6 bases). This CDR3 region has 12 residues. Germline V gives CDR1 SGHRS, CDR2 YFSETQ. V lost 7 bases, J lost 3 bases, and 11 bases lay in between. The CDR3 region has the DNA TGCGCCAGCCCGAGACAGGACTACGAGCAGTACTTC. It yields the protein CASPRQDYEQYF.

The chain uses TRBV12-1 and TRBJ1-2; the table gives TRBD1 as D, unverified against the DNA. TRBV12-1 is recorded as a pseudogene. The CDR3 covers 12 residues. Written as DNA, the CDR3 is TGTGCCAGCAGCTTTAGGACAAGGGGCTACACCTTC. Its translation: CASSFRTRGYTF.

The chain joins TRBV4-1 to TRBJ2-2; tentative D call: TRBD2 (6 bases). The CDR3 contains 16 residues. V was cut by 1 base and J by 4 bases, with 13 bases left in between. In germline, CDR1 is MGHRA, CDR2 YSYEKL. The CDR3 region has the DNA TGCGCCAGCAGCCAAGTAGTCGGGGGAGGCACCGGGGAGCTGTTTTTT. Encoded protein: CASSQVVGGGTGELFF.

The V and J genes are TRBV30 and TRBJ1-5, with D maybe TRBD1 (6 bases). This CDR3 is 15 amino acids long. V lost 3 bases, J lost 2 bases, and 14 bases lay in between. The germline V gene encodes CDR1 GTSNPN and CDR2 SVGIG (reference sequence). CDR3 protein: CAWRTRGQGNQPQHF. For the CDR3, the DNA is TGTGCCTGGAGGACCAGGGGCCAAGGCAATCAGCCCCAGCATTTT. Filled out from reference TRBV30 and TRBJ1-5, the complete variable domain reads SQTIHQWPATLVQPVGSPLSLECTVEGTSNPNLYWYRQAAGRGLQLLFYSVGIGQISSEVPQNLSASRPQDRQFILSSKKLLLSDSGFYLCAWRTRGQGNQPQHFGDGTRLSIL.

The V gene is TRBV5-1, the J gene TRBJ1-3, with D perhaps TRBD1 (6 bases). V was pared by 4 bases and J by 2 bases, with 10 bases between. The CDR3 covers 14 residues. Per germline, CDR1 SGHRS and CDR2 YFSETQ. CDR3 residues: CASSPGQTGNTIYF. CDR3 nucleotides: TGCGCCAGCAGCCCCGGACAGACTGGAAACACCATATATTTT.